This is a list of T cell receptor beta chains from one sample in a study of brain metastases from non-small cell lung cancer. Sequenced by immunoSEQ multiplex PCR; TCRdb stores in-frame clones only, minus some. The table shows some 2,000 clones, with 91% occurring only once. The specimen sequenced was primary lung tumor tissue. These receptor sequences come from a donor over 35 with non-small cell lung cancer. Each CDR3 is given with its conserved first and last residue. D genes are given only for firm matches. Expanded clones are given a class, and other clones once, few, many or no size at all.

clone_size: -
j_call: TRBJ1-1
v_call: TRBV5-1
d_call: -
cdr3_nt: TGCGCCAGCAGCTTGGGGGACGGGGGCCGGTCTGAAGCTTTCTTT
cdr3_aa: CASSLGDGGRSEAFF

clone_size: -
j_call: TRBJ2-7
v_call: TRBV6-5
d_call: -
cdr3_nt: TGTGCCAGTGGGCTGGGGTCCTCGCGGTACGAGCAGTACTTC
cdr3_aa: CASGLGSSRYEQYF

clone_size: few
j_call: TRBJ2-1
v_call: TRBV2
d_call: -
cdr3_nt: TGTGCCAGCACACTCAGGGATGAGCAGTTCTTC
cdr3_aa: CASTLRDEQFF

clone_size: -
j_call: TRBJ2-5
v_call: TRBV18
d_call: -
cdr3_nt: TGTGCCAGCTCAAACCGGGGTAGAGAGACCCAGTACTTC
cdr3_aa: CASSNRGRETQYF

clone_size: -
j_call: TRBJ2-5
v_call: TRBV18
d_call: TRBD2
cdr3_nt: TGTGTCAGCTCACCGGGAGGCGGCGGGAGTGGGGAGACCCAGTACTTC
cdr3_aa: CVSSPGGGGSGETQYF

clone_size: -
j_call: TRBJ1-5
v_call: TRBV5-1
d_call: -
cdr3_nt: TGCGCCAGCAGAAGGGACGTCGCTCAGCCCCAGCATTTT
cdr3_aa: CASRRDVAQPQHF

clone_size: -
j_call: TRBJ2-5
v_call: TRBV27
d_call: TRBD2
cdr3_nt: TGTGCCAGCAGTCCCTGGACTAGCGGGAGGGCACAAGAGACCCAGTACTTC
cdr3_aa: CASSPWTSGRAQETQYF

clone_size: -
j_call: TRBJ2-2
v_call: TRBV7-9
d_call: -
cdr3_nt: TGTGCCAGCAGCTTAGCGGTCAGGGGTGGCACCGGGGAGCTGTTTTTT
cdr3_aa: CASSLAVRGGTGELFF

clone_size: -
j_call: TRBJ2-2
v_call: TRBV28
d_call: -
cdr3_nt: TGTGCCAGCAGTTTGCCGGGGATTGACACCGGGGAGCTGTTTTTT
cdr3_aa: CASSLPGIDTGELFF

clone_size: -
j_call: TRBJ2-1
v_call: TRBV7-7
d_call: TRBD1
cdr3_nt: TGTGCTAGCAGCCCACGAGCCGGGACAGGGGCATACAATGAGCAGTTCTTC
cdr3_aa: CASSPRAGTGAYNEQFF

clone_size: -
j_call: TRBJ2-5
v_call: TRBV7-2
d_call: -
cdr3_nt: TGTGCCAGCAGCTTATCTCGACCCGAAGGGACCCAGTACTTC
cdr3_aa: CASSLSRPEGTQYF

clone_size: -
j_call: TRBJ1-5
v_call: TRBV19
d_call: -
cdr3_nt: TGTGCCAGTAGTATACAGGGTGGGAATCAGCCCCAGCATTTT
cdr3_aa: CASSIQGGNQPQHF

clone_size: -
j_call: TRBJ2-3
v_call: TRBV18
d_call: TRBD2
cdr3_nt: TGTGCCAGCTCAAGACTAGCGGGCAGGGATACGCAGTATTTT
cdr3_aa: CASSRLAGRDTQYF

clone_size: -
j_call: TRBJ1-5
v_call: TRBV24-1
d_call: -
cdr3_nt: TGTGCCACCAGTGAGGGGGGTAGCGGGACGGGCAATCAGCCCCAGCATTTT
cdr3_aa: CATSEGGSGTGNQPQHF

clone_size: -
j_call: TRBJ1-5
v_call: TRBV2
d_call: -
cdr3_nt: TGTGCCAGCAGTGACAGCAGGGGTAGCAATCAGCCCCAGCATTTT
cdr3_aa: CASSDSRGSNQPQHF

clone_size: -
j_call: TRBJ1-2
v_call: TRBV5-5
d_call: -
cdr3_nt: TGTGCCAGCAGCCTCCTGGGACTCGGCTACACCTTC
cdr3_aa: CASSLLGLGYTF

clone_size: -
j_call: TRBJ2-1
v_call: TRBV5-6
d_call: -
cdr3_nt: TGTGCCAGCAGCTCGACTCGCGAGCAGTTCTTC
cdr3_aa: CASSSTREQFF

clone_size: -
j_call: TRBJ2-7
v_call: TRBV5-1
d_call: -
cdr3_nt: TGCGCCAGCAGCCGGAGTCTCTCCTATGAGCAGTACTTC
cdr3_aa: CASSRSLSYEQYF

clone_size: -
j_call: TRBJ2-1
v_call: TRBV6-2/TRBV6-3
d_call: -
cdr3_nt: TGTGCCAGCAGCGCCGTACCACCGCAGGAGCAGTTCTTC
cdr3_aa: CASSAVPPQEQFF

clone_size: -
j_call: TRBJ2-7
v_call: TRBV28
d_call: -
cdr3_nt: TGTGCCAGCAGTCCCTACCCGACAGGCCTCCACGAGCAGTACTTC
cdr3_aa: CASSPYPTGLHEQYF

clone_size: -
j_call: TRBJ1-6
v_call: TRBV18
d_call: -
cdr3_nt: TGTGCCAGCTCACCCAGCCAGGGTTCGGCCCTCCACTTT
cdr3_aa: CASSPSQGSALHF

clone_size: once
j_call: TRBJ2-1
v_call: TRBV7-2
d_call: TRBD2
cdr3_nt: TGTGCCAGCAGCTGGACTAGCGGGCTCAATGAGCAGTTCTTC
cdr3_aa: CASSWTSGLNEQFF

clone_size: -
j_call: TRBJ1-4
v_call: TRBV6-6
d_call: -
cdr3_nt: TGTGCCAGCAGTTACGGGGGCCTGGGTAATGAAAAACTGTTTTTT
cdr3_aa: CASSYGGLGNEKLFF

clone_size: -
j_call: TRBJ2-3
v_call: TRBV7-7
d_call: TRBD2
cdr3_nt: TGTGCTAGCAGCTCTCGGGGGGAGCCCACAGATACGCAGTATTTT
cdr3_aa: CASSSRGEPTDTQYF

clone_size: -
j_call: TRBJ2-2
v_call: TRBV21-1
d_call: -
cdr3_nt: TGTGCCAGCAGCAAAGTAGTGGCATGCTGGAGGACAATTACGCGCGCGAACACCGGGGAGCTGTTTTTT
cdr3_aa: CASSKVVACWRTITRANTGELFF

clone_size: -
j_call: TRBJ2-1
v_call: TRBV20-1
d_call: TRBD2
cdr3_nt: TGCAGTGCTAGTCCGGGACTAGCTCTAGGCGAGCAGTTCTTC
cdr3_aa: CSASPGLALGEQFF

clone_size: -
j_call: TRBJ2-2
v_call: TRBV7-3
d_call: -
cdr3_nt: TGTGCCAGCAGCACCCAGTCCACCGGGGAGCTGTTTTTT
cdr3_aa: CASSTQSTGELFF

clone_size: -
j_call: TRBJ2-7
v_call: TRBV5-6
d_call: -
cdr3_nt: TGTGCCAGTAACGGACAGACGCCCTACGAGCAGTACTTC
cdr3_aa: CASNGQTPYEQYF

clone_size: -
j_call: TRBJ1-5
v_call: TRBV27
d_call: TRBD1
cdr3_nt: TGTGCCAGCAGTTTGAAGTGGACAGGTCAGCCCCAGCATTTT
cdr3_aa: CASSLKWTGQPQHF

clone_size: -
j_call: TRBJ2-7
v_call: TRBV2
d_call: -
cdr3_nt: TGTGCCAGCAGTGATGTTCAGTCCTACGAGCAGTACTTC
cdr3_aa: CASSDVQSYEQYF

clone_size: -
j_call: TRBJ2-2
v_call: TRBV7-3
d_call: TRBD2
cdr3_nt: TGTGCCAGCAGCTTATTAGCGGGAGTGGCCGGGGAGCTGTTTTTT
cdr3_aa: CASSLLAGVAGELFF

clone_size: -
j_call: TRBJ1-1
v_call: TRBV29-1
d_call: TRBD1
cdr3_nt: TGCAGCGTCCAAGGGGGCGCTGAAGCTTTCTTT
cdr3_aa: CSVQGGAEAFF

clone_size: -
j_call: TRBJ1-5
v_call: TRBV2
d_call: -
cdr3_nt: TGTGCCAGCAGTACAGGGTTAGGGAGTCAGCCCCAGCATTTT
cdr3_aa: CASSTGLGSQPQHF

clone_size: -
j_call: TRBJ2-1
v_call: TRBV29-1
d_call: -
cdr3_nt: TGCAGCTTCCACCCCCGAGGTGGAAAGGGTAACAATGAGCAGTTCTTC
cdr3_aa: CSFHPRGGKGNNEQFF

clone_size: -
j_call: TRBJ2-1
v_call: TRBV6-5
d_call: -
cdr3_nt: TGTGCCAGCAGTTACGACTGGCTTAATGAGCAGTTCTTC
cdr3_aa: CASSYDWLNEQFF

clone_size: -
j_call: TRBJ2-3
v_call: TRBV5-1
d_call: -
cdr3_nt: TGCGCCAGCAGCTATGGACAGCCTACCAGCACAGATATGCAGTATTTT
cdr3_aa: CASSYGQPTSTDMQYF

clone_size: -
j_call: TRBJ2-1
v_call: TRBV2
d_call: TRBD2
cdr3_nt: TGTGCCAGCAGTGAAGCGCTTGGGGCGGGAGGGCCCTTAATAGATCACAATGAGCAGTTCTTC
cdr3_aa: CASSEALGAGGPLIDHNEQFF

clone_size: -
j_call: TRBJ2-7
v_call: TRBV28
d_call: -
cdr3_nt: TGTGCCAGCAGTTTAAGGGCAGGCTACGAGCAGTACTTC
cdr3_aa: CASSLRAGYEQYF

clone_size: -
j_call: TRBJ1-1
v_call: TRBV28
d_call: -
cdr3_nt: TGTGCCAGCAGAAATGGCCCCCGGGGAGCTTTCTTT
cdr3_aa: CASRNGPRGAFF

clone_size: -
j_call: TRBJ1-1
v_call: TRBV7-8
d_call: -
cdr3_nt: TGTGCCAGCAGCAGGTCACACACTGAAGCTTTCTTT
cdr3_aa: CASSRSHTEAFF

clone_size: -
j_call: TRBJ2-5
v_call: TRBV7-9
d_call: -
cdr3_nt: TGTGCCAGCAGCTTAGGCCGAGAGACCCAGTACTTC
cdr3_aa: CASSLGRETQYF

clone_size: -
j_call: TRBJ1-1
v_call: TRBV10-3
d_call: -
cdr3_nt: TGTGCCATCAGTGAAAGGATTGACAAGGAAGCTTTCTTT
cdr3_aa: CAISERIDKEAFF

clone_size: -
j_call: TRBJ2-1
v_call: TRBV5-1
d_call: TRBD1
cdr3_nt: TGCGCCAGCAGCTACCAGGGGGCTGAGGACAATGAGCAGTTCTTC
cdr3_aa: CASSYQGAEDNEQFF

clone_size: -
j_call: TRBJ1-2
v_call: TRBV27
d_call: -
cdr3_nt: TGTGCCAGCAGGGGGCAATCTAACTATGGCTACACCTTC
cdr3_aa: CASRGQSNYGYTF

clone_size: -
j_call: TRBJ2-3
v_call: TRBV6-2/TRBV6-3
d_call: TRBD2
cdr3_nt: TGTGCCAGCAGTTACCCGGGACTAGCGGGGGGGCCGGCCTATAGAACAGATACGCAGTATTTT
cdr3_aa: CASSYPGLAGGPAYRTDTQYF

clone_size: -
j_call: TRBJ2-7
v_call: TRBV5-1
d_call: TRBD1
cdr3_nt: TGCGCCAGCAGCTTTTGGACAGGGAAGAACGAGCAGTACTTC
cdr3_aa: CASSFWTGKNEQYF

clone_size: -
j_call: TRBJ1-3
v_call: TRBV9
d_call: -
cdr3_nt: TGTGCCAGCAGCGTAGGGGGGAGGACCATATATTTT
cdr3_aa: CASSVGGRTIYF

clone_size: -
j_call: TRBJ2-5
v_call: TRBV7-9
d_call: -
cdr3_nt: TGTGCCAGCAGCTTAGCGGCTAGCTCCTGGCGGGAGACCCAGTACTTC
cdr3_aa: CASSLAASSWRETQYF

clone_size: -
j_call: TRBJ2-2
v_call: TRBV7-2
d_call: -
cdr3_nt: TGTGCCAGCAGCACGTTTCGGGGGACCGGGGAGCTGTTTTTT
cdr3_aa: CASSTFRGTGELFF

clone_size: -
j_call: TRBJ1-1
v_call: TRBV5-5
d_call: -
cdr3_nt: TGTGCCAGCAGCTTCAGGGAGCAGAACATGAACACTGAAGCTTTCTTT
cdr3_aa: CASSFREQNMNTEAFF

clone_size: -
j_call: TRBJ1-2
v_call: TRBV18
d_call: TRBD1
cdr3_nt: TGTGCCAGCTCAAAAACAGGGGATGGCTACACCTTC
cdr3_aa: CASSKTGDGYTF

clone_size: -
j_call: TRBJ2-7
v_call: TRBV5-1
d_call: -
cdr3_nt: TGCGCCAGCAGCTCAACATCTAGCCCATACTACGAGCAGTACTTC
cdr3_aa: CASSSTSSPYYEQYF

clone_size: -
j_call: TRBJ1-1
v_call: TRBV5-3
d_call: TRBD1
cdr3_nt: TGTGCCAGAAGCTTGAGCAGCTCTCCCGGGACAGGAGGTAAGACTGAAGCTTTCTTT
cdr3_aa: CARSLSSSPGTGGKTEAFF

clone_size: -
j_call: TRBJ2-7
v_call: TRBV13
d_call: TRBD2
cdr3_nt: TGTGCCAGCAGCTTATCTAGCGGGGCCGGGGAGCAGTACTTC
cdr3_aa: CASSLSSGAGEQYF

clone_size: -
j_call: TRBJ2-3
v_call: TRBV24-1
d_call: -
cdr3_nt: TGTGCCACCAGTAGTTACTCACCCACAGATACGCAGTATTTT
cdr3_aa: CATSSYSPTDTQYF